This T cell receptor beta chain is from a study of shared clonotypes between healthy human individuals. V dropped 6 bases and J dropped 1 base, with 20 bases sitting between them. The germline V gene encodes CDR1 SEHNR and CDR2 FQNEAQ (reference sequence). CDR3 length: 17 amino acids. This clone was seen a single time. The assay was run at deep level. This table comes from immunoSEQ multiplex PCR, and its TCRdb copy is limited to in-frame clones, with some not included. The data contain about 2.1 million clones, 93% of them singletons. Positive CCR7 selection of CD45RO-negative cells yielded the naive CD8 cells, and terminally differentiated effector memory CD45RA+ cells were excluded.

The sample comprised naive CD8+ T cells from PBMCs. This TCR was recovered from a man between 18 and 35 years old in good health. Some clones in this sample may be carry-over from other donors' samples. The V call is TRBV7-9, the J call TRBJ2-3; no clear D gene. CDR3 protein: CASSSSMAGSGTDTQYF. The CDR3 DNA follows: TGTGCCAGCAGTTCTTCCATGGCCGGCTCAGGCACAGATACGCAGTATTTT.